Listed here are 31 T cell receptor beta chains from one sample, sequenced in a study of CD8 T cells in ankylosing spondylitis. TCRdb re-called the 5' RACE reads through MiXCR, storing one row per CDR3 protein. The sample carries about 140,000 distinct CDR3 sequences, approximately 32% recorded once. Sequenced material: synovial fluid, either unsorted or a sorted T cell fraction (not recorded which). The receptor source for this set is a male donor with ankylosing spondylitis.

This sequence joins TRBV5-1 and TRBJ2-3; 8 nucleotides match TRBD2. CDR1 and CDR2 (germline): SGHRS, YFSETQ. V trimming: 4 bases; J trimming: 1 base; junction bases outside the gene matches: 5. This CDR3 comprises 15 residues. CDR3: CASSAGLGGTDTQYF. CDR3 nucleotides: TGCGCCAGCAGCGCGGGACTAGGAGGCACAGATACGCAGTATTTT.

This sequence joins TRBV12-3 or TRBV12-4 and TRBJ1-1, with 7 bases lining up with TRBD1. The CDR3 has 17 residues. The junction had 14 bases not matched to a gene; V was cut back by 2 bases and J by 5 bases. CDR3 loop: CASSLSVQGRGGTEAFF. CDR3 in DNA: TGTGCCAGCAGTTTATCGGTACAGGGGAGGGGAGGTACTGAAGCTTTCTTT.

CDR3 nucleotides: TGTGCCACCAGTGTTACAGGGATGGGATCCTACGAGCAGTACTTC. Translating gives CATSVTGMGSYEQYF. The V call is TRBV24-1, the J call TRBJ2-7; TRBD1 is a possible D gene (6 bases). This CDR3 spans 15 amino acids. Germline lookup yields CDR1 KGHDR and CDR2 SFDVKD. The V end was cut by 5 bases, the J end by 1 base, with 14 bases between.

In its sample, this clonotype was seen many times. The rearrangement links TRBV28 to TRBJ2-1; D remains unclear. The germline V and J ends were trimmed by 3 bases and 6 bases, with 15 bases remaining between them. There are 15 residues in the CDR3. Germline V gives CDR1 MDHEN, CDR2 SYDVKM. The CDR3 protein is CASSFSKTAVNEQFF. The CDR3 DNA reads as TGTGCCAGCAGTTTTTCTAAGACGGCCGTCAATGAGCAGTTCTTC.

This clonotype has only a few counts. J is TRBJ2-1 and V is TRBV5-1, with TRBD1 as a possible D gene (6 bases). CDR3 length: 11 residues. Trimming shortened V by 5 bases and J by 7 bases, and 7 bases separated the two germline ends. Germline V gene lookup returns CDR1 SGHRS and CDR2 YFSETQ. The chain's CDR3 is CASRRGNEQFF. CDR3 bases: TGCGCCAGCAGAAGGGGGAATGAGCAGTTCTTC.

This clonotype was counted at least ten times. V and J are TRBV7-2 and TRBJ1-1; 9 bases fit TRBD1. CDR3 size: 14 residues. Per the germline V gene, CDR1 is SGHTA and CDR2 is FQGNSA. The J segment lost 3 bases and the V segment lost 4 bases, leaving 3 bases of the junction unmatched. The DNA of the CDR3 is TGTGCCAGCAGCTATGGACAGGGGCACACTGAAGCTTTCTTT. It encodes CASSYGQGHTEAFF. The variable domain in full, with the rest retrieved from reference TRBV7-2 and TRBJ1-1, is GAGVSQSPSNKVTEKGKDVELRCDPISGHTALYWYRQSLGQGLEFLIYFQGNSAPDKSGLPSDRFSAERTGGSVSTLTIQRTQQEDSAVYLCASSYGQGHTEAFFGQGTRLTVV.

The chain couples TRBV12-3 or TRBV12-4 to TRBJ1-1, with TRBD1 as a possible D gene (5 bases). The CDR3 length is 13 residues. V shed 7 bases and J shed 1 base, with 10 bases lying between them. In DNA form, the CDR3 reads TGTGCCAGCACCCGAAGGGGGAACACTGAAGCTTTCTTT. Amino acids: CASTRRGNTEAFF.

CDR3 protein: CSAPTGGETQYF. The CDR3 coding sequence is TGCAGTGCCCCCACAGGGGGCGAGACCCAGTACTTC. This chain links TRBV20-1 with TRBJ2-5, with 9 bases identical to TRBD1. CDR1 DFQATT and CDR2 SNEGSKA come from the germline V gene (reference sequence). The J segment lost 5 bases and the V segment lost 6 bases, leaving 4 bases of the junction unmatched. The CDR3 extends over 12 amino acids.

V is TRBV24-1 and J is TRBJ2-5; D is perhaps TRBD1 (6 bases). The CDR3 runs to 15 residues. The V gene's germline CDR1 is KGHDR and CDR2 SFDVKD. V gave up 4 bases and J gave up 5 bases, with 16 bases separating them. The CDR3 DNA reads TGTGCCACCAGTGAGTTCACCAGGGGAAGGGAGACCCAGTACTTC. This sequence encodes CATSEFTRGRETQYF.

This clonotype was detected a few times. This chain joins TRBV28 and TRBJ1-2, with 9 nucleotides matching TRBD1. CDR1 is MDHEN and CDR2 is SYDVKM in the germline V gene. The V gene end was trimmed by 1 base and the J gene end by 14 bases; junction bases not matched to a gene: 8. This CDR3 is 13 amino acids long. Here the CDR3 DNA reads TGTGCCAGCAGTTTATCCCTACAGGGGGCGGGTACCTTC. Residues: CASSLSLQGAGTF.

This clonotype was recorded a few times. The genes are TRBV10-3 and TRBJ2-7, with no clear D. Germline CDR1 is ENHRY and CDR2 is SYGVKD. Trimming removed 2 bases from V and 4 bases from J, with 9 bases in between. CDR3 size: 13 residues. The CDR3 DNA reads TGTGCCATCAGTGAGGTTCTCGGGTACGAGCAGTACTTC. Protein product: CAISEVLGYEQYF.

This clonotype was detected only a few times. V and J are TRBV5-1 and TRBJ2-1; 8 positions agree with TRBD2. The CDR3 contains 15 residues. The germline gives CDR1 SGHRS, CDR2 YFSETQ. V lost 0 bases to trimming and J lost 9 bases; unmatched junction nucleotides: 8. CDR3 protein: CASSLGPGGPSEQFF. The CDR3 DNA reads TGCGCCAGCAGCTTGGGACCGGGGGGGCCTTCTGAGCAGTTCTTC.

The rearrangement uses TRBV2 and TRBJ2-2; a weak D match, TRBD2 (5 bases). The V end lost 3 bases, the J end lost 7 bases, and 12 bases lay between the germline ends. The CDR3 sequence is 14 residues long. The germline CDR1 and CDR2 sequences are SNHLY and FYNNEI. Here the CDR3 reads CASSEGRVGGELFF. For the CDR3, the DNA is TGTGCCAGCAGTGAGGGGAGAGTGGGCGGGGAGCTGTTTTTT.

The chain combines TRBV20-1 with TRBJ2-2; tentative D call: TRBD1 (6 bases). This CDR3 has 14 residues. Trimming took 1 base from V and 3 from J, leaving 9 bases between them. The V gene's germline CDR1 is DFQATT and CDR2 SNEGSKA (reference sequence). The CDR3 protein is CSARGDIYTGELFF. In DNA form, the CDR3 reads TGCAGTGCTAGAGGGGACATCTACACCGGGGAGCTGTTTTTT.

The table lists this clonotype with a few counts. The CDR3 loop is CASSLSTSGSTEQFF. For the CDR3, the DNA is TGTGCCAGCAGTTTATCTACTAGCGGGAGTACTGAGCAGTTCTTC. The chain uses TRBV28 and TRBJ2-1, with TRBD2 identical over 11 bases. The V gene end was trimmed by 1 base and the J gene end by 9 bases; junction bases not matched to a gene: 5. The CDR3 is 15 residues long. Germline-derived CDR1 and CDR2 are MDHEN and SYDVKM.

CDR3 residues: CSASGISYEQYF. For the CDR3, the DNA is TGCAGTGCTAGTGGGATTTCCTACGAGCAGTACTTC. The chain couples TRBV20-1 to TRBJ2-7; D is unclear. The germline V and J ends were trimmed by 3 bases and 1 base, with 7 bases remaining between them. There are 12 residues in the CDR3. Germline V lookup: CDR1 DFQATT, CDR2 SNEGSKA (reference sequence).

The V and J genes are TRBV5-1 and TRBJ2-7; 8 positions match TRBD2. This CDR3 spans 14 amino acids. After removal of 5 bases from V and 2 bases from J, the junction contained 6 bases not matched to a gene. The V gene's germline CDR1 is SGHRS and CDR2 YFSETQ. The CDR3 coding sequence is TGCGCCAGCAGGCGGGGGGCGGGGACCTACGAGCAGTACTTC. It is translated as CASRRGAGTYEQYF.

The DNA for the CDR3 is TGCAGCGTTGAAACTAGCGGGGTTCAAGAGACCCAGTACTTC. Amino acid sequence: CSVETSGVQETQYF. The J gene is TRBJ2-5, the V gene TRBV29-1; the match to TRBD2 covers 10 bases. The J segment lost 2 bases and the V segment lost 2 bases, leaving 2 bases of the junction unmatched. Germline values: CDR1 SQVTM, CDR2 ANQGSEA. There are 14 residues in the CDR3.

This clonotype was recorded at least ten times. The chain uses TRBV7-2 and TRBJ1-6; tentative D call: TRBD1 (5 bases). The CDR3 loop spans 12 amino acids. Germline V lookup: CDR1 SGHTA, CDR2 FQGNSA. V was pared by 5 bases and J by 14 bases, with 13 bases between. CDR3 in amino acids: CASSQLGVALHF. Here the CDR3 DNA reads TGTGCCAGCAGCCAGCTAGGGGTGGCCCTCCACTTT. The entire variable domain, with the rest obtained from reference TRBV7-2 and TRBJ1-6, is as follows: GAGVSQSPSNKVTEKGKDVELRCDPISGHTALYWYRQSLGQGLEFLIYFQGNSAPDKSGLPSDRFSAERTGGSVSTLTIQRTQQEDSAVYLCASSQLGVALHFGNGTRLTVT.

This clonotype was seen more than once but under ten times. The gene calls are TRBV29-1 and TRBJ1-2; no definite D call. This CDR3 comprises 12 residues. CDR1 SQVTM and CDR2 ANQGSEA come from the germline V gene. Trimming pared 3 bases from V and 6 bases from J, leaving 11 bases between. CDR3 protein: CSVEYTEDGYTF. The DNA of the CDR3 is TGCAGCGTTGAGTACACAGAAGATGGCTACACCTTC.

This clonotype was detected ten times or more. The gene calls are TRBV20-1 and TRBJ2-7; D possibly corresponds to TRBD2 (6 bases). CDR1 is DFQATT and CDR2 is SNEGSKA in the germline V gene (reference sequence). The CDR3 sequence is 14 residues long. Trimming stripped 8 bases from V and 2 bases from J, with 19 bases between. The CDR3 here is CSPIPGTGAYEQYF. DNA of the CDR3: TGCAGTCCAATTCCCGGGACGGGAGCCTACGAGCAGTACTTC.

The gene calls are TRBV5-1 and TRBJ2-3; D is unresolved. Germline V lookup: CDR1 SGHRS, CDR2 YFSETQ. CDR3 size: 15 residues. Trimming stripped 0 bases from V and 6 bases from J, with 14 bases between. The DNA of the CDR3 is TGCGCCAGCAGCTTGGATTCCAGGAGCAGGGATACGCAGTATTTT. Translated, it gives CASSLDSRSRDTQYF.

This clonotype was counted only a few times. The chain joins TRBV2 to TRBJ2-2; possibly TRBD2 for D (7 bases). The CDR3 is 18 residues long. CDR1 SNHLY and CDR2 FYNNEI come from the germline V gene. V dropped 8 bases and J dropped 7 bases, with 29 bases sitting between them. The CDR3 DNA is TGTGCCAGCGGGGGGGCCGCGAAGAATTCCAGGGTGGTCGGGGAGCTGTTTTTT. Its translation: CASGGAAKNSRVVGELFF. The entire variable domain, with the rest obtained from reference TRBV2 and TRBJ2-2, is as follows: EPEVTQTPSHQVTQMGQEVILRCVPISNHLYFYWYRQILGQKVEFLVSFYNNEISEKSEIFDDQFSVERPDGSNFTLKIRSTKLEDSAMYFCASGGAAKNSRVVGELFFGEGSRLTVL.

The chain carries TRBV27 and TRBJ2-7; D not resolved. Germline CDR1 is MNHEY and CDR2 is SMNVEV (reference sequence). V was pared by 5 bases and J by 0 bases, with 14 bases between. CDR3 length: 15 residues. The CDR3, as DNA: TGTGCCAGCAGTCCCCACCACCTCCCCTCCTACGAGCAGTACTTC. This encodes CASSPHHLPSYEQYF.

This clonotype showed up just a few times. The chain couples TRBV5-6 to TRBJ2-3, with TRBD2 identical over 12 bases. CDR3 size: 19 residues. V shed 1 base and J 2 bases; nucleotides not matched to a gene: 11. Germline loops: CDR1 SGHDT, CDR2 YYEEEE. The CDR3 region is CASSLWELAGGSITDTQYF. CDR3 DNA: TGTGCCAGCAGCTTGTGGGAACTAGCGGGGGGTTCCATCACAGATACGCAGTATTTT. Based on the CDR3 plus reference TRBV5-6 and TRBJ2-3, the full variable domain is DAGVTQSPTHLIKTRGQQVTLRCSPKSGHDTVSWYQQALGQGPQFIFQYYEEEERQRGNFPDRFSGHQFPNYSSELNVNALLLGDSALYLCASSLWELAGGSITDTQYFGPGTRLTVL.

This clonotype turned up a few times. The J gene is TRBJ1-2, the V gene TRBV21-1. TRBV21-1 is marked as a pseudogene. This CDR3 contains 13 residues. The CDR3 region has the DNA TGTGCCAGCAGCAAAGGACGGCCCCGAAGGCTCACCTTC. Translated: CASSKGRPRRLTF.

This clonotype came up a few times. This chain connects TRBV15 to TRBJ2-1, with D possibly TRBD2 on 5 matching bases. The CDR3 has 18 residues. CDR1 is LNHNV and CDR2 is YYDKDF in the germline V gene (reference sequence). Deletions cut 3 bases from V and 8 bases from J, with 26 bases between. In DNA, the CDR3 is TGTGCCACCAGCAGGGACTTTTTCACAACCCCCGCCTTGGATGAGCAGTTCTTC. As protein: CATSRDFFTTPALDEQFF.

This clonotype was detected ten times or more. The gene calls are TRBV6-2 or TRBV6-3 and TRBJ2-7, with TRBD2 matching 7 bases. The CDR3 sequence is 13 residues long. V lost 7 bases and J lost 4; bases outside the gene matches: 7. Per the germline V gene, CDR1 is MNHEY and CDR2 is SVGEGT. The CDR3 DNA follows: TGTGCCAGCAAAGCTAGCGGAAGATACGAGCAGTACTTC. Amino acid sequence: CASKASGRYEQYF.

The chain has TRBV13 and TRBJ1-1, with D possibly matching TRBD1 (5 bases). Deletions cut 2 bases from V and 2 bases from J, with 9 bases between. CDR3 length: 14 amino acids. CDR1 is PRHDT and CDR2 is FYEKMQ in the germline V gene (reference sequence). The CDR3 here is CASSLYGANTEAFF. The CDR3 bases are TGTGCCAGCAGCTTATATGGGGCTAACACTGAAGCTTTCTTT.

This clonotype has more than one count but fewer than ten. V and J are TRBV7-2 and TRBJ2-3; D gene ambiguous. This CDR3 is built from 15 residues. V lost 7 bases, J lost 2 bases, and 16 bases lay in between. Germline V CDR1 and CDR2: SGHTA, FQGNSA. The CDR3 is CASNTMGRITDTQYF. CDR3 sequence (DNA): TGTGCCAGCAACACGATGGGCAGGATCACAGATACGCAGTATTTT.

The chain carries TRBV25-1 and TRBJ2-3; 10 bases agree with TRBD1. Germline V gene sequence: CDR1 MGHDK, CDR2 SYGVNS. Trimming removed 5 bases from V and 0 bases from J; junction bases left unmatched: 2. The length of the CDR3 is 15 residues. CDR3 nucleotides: TGTGCCAGCAGTTGGGGACAGGGGAGCACAGATACGCAGTATTTT. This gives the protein CASSWGQGSTDTQYF. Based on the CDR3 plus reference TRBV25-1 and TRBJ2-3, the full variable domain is EADIYQTPRYLVIGTGKKITLECSQTMGHDKMYWYQQDPGMELHLIHYSYGVNSTEKGDLSSESTVSRIRTEHFPLTLESARPSHTSQYLCASSWGQGSTDTQYFGPGTRLTVL.